The rows below give T cell receptor beta chains drawn from one sample of a study of blood T cells in healthy people across ages. TCRdb called the 5' RACE reads again in MiXCR, with one record for every CDR3 protein. The profile shows almost 1 million distinct CDR3 sequences, roughly 51% of them singletons. The sample consisted of blood. All receptors derive from a woman between 55 and 75 years old in good health. Each CDR3 is given with its conserved first and last residue.

TRBV20-1,CSAPAQGQETQYF
TRBV27,CASSLAGEANKQFF
TRBV4-1,CASSQEEFFLEQYF
TRBV20-1,CSAPQGGGHYGYTF
TRBV9,CASSPGDGRMYEQYF
TRBV7-2,CASSLGGGRSGSYNEQFF
TRBV7-9,CASSPWDTGNTDTQYF
TRBV18,CASSPISKNIQYF
TRBV6-2/TRBV6-3,CAGARSSYNEQFF
TRBV5-1,CASSASNTGELFF
TRBV9,CASSAKNTEAFF
TRBV28,CASRSTGRNYEQYF
TRBV7-2,CASSLNLKETQYF
TRBV6-5,CASRKTTYEQYF
TRBV6-1,CASSMSAGRSGYTF
TRBV3-1,CASSQDMGAEAFF
TRBV12-3/TRBV12-4,CASSPSGRAYNEQFF
TRBV4-2,CASSQAPGGGSKRGYTF
TRBV20-1,CSAREGRSYNEQFF
TRBV4-3,CASSKWRGVDTQYF
TRBV12-3/TRBV12-4,CASSPPWTGENTGELFF
TRBV2,CASRAGGIYGYTF
TRBV28,CASTISGSLPYEQYF
TRBV30,CAWTYSGRAFNEQFF
TRBV27,CASSPGTTGQTQYF
TRBV12-3/TRBV12-4,CASRGVAYEQYF
TRBV5-1,CASSLGARGGYTF
TRBV20-1,CSARDRLKGGSYEQYF
TRBV20-1,CSAKTSGRVGRNEQFF
TRBV4-2,CAGSGRTSAADTQYF
TRBV9,CASSVDGAGGGAEQFF
TRBV29-1,CSVLTGPGHEQYF
TRBV6-6,CASSYGGVGTEAFF
TRBV7-9,CASSSTRLAGDTYELYF
TRBV7-2,CASSLKGLAAGEQYF
TRBV20-1,CSVDGSGTDTQYF
TRBV11-2,CANSPVTDTQYF
TRBV28,CASSPGLDSRGNQPQHF
TRBV20-1,CSVLGQGTEKLFF
TRBV7-9,CASSWQDEQFF
TRBV29-1,CSVVKENNNEQFF
TRBV6-5,CASSYTGQGLTHTQYF
TRBV9,CASSASGNEQFF
TRBV20-1,CSARNVDRAIPTYEQYF
TRBV12-3/TRBV12-4,CASSSPGPTYNEQFF
TRBV20-1,CSARDPKSSYEQYF
TRBV20-1,CSARGRTAEETQYF
TRBV6-5,CASSYSISGANTGELFF
TRBV11-2,CASSSIRPGPSYEQYF
TRBV10-3,CAISDGGSHYEQYF
TRBV4-3,CASSPNKQLAATYEQYF
TRBV2,CASSEPSRASIDTQYF
TRBV7-2,CASSSPGAVDTQYF
TRBV6-6,CASSYGAERSGELFF
TRBV5-1,CASSSGLSWETQYF
TRBV4-3,CASSLFQGQGVRVPYSGAFF
TRBV15,CATTRTAEGTGELFF
TRBV6-2/TRBV6-3,CASRDANYGYTF
TRBV10-3,CAISQGQGKNEQYF